The sequence of this T cell receptor (beta chain) was determined in a study of monozygotic twins with inflammatory bowel disease. Study findings and constraints: Since immunosuppressive treatments differed, patient repertoires may have gained added variability. IBD-affected twins scored below their healthy co-twins in TCRbeta diversity (inverse Simpson).

With respect to this clonotype: Its antigen remains unknown.

Germline loops: CDR1 SGHTA, CDR2 FQGTGA. The CDR3 spans 14 residues. Each TCR library consumed about 4,000 ng of total RNA. Using eight separate reactions per sample, the authors generated cDNA. One entry per CDR3 protein, without DNA, is what TCRdb gives after re-calling the 5' RACE reads. Across 400,000 or so distinct CDR3 sequences, the top ten clones capture about 2.6% of the sample. The chain has TRBV7-3 and TRBJ2-1. The sequence derives from a human donor with ulcerative colitis or Crohn's disease, or a healthy co-twin of an affected twin (not recorded which). The sequenced sample was blood. The CDR3 here is CASSPRATSNEQFF. Using reference TRBV7-3 and TRBJ2-1 for the parts outside the CDR3, the full variable domain is GAGVSQTPSNKVTEKGKYVELRCDPISGHTALYWYRQSLGQGPEFLIYFQGTGAADDSGLPNDRFFAVRPEGSVSTLKIQRTERGDSAVYLCASSPRATSNEQFFGPGTRLTVL.